This TCR beta chain derives from a study of cytomegalovirus exposure and HLA in healthy donors. With 60 Vbeta and 13 Jbeta primers, the PCR was carried out. Profiling relied on immunoSEQ multiplex PCR, and the TCRdb table lists in-frame clones only, not all of them. This table holds about 93,000 clones, about 66% found once. The count of this clone is one. Its specificity is unknown. This CDR3 contains 18 residues. Deletions cut 2 bases from V and 6 bases from J, with 23 bases between. Looked up from germline, CDR1 is SGHTA and CDR2 is FQGNSA. Findings and caveats of the study: It was reported that the classifier diagnosed cytomegalovirus status with high specificity and sensitivity in both the original and validation cohorts. Researchers catalogued about 160 TCR beta chains as cytomegalovirus-associated. Other equally common chains were less clonally expanded than HLA-associated TCR beta chains, a later analysis showed.

The sample consisted of PBMCs. The TCR originated in a boy aged 10-17 years in good health and CMV-seropositive. The V gene is TRBV7-2, the J gene TRBJ1-5; D ambiguous. The CDR3 is CASSLSFGKSGISQPQHF. In DNA, the CDR3 is TGTGCCAGCAGCTTAAGTTTCGGGAAATCTGGGATTAGTCAGCCCCAGCATTTT.